This T cell receptor beta chain derives from a study of blood T cell repertoires in COVID-19. About the study: Samples came from the United States, Italy and Spain, spanning acute and convalescent COVID-19. T cells, B-cell-depleted T cells, or PBMCs provided the cDNA or gDNA that served as material.

Authors' processing steps: Scientists estimated how many nucleated cells there were by amplifying reference gene primers. Method: immunoSEQ multiplex PCR; TCRdb's copy keeps in-frame clones and lacks some. V and J calls and clone size are those listed in that table; D and trimming were worked out from the DNA. The sample yields about 280,000 clones, more than 85% seen once. V was clipped by 9 bases and J by 0 bases; unmatched bases: 2. This CDR3 is built from 13 residues. Per the germline V gene, CDR1 is LNHDA and CDR2 is SQIVND (reference sequence). Sequencing was performed on peripheral blood. The V gene is TRBV19, the J gene TRBJ2-7; 10 bases align to TRBD1. The sequence was collected from a man aged 35 to 55 with acute or convalescent COVID-19. The CDR3 bases are TGTGCCAGCGGACAGGGGGGCTCCTACGAGCAGTACTTC. Its translation is CASGQGGSYEQYF.